The clone carrying this T cell receptor (beta chain) has a handful of counts. Assay used: immunoSEQ multiplex PCR; TCRdb lists only in-frame clones, some missing. Among over 35,000 clones, approximately 87% were seen once, and the ten largest hold around 33%. The sample belongs to a study of OX40 agonist ivuxolimab in advanced cancers. Study context: People who had prior anti-PD-1, anti-PD-L1 or anti-CTLA-4 therapy could take part, and approximately 44% had some.

The CDR3 is 15 amino acids. V dropped 2 bases and J dropped 6; count of bases not matched to a gene: 7. Germline V gene data show CDR1 as SGHNT and CDR2 as YENEEA. The sequence came from an adult with an advanced solid tumor such as melanoma, head and neck, liver or kidney cancer. This chain uses TRBV11-3 with TRBJ2-1, with 7 bases fitting TRBD2. This specimen was CD4+ or CD8+ T cells sorted from blood, taken in a trial of the OX40 agonist ivuxolimab. DNA for the CDR3: TGTGCCAGCAGCTTAATTCAGGGCGGGGGCAATGAGCAGTTCTTC. It encodes CASSLIQGGGNEQFF.